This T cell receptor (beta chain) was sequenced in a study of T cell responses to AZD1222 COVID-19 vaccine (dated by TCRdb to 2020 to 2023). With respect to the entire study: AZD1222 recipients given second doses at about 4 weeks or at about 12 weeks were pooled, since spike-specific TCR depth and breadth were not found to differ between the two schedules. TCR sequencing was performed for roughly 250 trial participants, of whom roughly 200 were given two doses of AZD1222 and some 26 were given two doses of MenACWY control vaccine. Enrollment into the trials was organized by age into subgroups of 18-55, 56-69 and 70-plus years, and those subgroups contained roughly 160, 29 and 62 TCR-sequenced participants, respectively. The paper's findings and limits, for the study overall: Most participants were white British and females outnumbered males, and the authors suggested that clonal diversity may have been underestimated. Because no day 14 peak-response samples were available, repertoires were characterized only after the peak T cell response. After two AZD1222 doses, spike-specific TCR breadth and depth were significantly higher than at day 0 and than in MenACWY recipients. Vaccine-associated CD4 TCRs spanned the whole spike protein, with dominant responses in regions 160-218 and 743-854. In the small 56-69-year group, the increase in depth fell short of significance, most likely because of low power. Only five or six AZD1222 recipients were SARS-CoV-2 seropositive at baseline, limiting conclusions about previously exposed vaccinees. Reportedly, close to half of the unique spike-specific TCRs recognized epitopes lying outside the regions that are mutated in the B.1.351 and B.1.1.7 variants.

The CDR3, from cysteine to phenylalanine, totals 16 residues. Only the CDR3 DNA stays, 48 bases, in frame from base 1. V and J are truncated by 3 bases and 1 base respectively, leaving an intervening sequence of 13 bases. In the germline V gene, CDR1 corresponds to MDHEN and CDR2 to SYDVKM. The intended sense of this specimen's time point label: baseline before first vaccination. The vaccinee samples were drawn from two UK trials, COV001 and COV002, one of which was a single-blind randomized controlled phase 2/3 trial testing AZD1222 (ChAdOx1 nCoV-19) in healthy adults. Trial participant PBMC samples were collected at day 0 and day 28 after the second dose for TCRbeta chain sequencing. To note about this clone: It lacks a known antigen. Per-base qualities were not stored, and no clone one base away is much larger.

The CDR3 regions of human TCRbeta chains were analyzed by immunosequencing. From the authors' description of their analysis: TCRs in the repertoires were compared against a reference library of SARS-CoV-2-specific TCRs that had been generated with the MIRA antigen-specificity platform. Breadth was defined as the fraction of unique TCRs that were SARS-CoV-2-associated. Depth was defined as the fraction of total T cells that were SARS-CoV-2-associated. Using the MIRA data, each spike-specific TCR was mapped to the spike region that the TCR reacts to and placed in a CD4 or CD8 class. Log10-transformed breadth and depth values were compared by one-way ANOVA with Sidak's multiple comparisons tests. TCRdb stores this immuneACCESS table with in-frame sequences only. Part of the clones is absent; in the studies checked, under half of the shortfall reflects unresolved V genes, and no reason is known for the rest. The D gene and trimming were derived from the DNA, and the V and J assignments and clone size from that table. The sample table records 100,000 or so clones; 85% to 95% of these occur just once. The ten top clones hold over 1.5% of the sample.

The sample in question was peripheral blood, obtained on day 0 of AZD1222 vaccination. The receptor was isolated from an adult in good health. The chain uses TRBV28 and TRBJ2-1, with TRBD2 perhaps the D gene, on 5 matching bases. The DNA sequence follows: TGTGCCAGCAGTTTTAGCGTTGCGGAATCCTACAATGAGCAGTTCTTC. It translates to CASSFSVAESYNEQFF.